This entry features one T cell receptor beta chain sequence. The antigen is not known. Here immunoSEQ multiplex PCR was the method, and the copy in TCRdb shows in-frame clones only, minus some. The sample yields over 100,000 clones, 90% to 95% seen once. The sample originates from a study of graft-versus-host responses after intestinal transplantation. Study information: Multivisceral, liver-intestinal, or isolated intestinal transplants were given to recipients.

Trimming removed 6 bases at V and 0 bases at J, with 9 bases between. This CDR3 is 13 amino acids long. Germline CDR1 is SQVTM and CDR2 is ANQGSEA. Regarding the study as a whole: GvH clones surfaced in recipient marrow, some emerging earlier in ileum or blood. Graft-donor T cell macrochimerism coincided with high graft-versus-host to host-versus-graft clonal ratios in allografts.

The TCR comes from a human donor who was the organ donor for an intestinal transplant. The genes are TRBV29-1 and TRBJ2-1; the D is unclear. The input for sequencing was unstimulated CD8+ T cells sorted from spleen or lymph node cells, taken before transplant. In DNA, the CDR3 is TGCAGCGTCGAGTTCAGCTCCTACAATGAGCAGTTCTTC. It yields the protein CSVEFSSYNEQFF.